This T cell receptor beta chain stems from a study of cytomegalovirus exposure and HLA in healthy donors. Across the whole study: Inside one of the first data releases sat 80 million to 95 million unique TCRs taken from HLA-typed donors.

The PCR employed 60 Vbeta primers together with 13 Jbeta primers. The repertoire was sequenced with immunoSEQ multiplex PCR; TCRdb's copy has only in-frame clones and lacks some. Of 150,000 to 200,000 clones listed, approximately 83% are singletons. Details on this clone: The antigen remains undetermined.

Study outcomes and limitations: Most of the TCR beta V segments (in an earlier analysis) were productive either about 90% or about 30% of the time.

Germline loops: CDR1 SGHRS, CDR2 YFSETQ. The CDR3 contains 16 residues. V shed 6 bases and J 3 bases; nucleotides not matched to a gene: 11. The chain uses TRBV5-1 and TRBJ1-2, with 10 nucleotides matching TRBD1. The clonotype comes from a man between 18 and 35 years old in good health and CMV-seropositive. Sequencing was carried out using PBMCs. CDR3: CASTPLGTGAYYGYTF. In DNA form, the CDR3 reads TGCGCCAGCACTCCGCTAGGGACAGGGGCTTACTATGGCTACACCTTC.